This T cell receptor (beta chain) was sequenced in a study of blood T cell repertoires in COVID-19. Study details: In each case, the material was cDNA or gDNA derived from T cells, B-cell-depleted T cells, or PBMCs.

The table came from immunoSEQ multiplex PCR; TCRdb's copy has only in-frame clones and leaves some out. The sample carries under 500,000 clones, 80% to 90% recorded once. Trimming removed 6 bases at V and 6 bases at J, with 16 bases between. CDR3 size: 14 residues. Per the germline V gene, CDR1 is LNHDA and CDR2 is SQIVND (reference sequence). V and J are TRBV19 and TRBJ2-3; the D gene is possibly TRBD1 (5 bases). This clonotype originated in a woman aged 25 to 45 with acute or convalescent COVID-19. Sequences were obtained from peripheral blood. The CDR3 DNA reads TGTGCCAGTAGGCAGGGCCCCGGCTTGGATACGCAGTATTTT. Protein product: CASRQGPGLDTQYF.